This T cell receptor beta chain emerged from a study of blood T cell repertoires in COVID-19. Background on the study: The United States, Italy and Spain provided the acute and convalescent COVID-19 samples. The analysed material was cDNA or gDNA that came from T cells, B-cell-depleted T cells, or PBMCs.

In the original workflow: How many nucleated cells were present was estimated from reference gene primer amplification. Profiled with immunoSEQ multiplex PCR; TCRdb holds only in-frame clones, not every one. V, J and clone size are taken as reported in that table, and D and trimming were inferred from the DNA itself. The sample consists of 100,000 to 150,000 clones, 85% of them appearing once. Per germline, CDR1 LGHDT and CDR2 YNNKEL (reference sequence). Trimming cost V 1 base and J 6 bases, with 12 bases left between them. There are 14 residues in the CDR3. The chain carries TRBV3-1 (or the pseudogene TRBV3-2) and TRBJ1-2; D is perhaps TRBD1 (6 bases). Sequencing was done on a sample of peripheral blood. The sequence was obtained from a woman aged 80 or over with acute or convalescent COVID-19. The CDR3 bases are TGTGCCAGCAGCCAAGTAGGGGGGGAGGATGGCTACACCTTC. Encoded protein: CASSQVGGEDGYTF.